Each of the 15 T cell receptor beta chains below was sequenced from the same sample in a study of CD8+CD57+ T cells in acquired aplastic anemia. CD8+CD57+ cell expansion, shown by flow cytometry, had occurred in the patients selected for sequencing. Both TCR beta VDJ combination and CDR3 sequence profiling were carried out. Genomic DNA was the template for this profiling. MiXCR was run by TCRdb on the reads, yielding one entry per CDR3 protein. The sample comprises about 200,000 distinct CDR3 sequences, 65% of which are singletons, and around three fifths rests with the top ten. The sequenced material came from sorted CD4+, CD8+, or CD8+CD57+ T cells (not recorded which) from PBMCs. Every receptor here comes from a human donor with aplastic anemia.

The count of this clonotype is one. The rearrangement links TRBV7-9 to TRBJ1-4; no clear D gene. V was clipped by 1 base and J by 7 bases, with 16 bases between them. Per the germline V gene, CDR1 is SEHNR and CDR2 is FQNEAQ (reference sequence). CDR3 length equals 16 residues. As DNA, the CDR3 is TGTGCCAGCAGCTTAGGGCAGGTGGTAGCGGGTGAAAAACTGTTTTTT. It is translated as CASSLGQVVAGEKLFF.

This clonotype was picked up a small number of times. The V call is TRBV10-3, the J call TRBJ1-6, with D maybe TRBD1 (5 bases). CDR1 ENHRY and CDR2 SYGVKD come from the germline V gene. The CDR3 consists of 15 residues. The V end lost 3 bases, the J end lost 11 bases, and 17 bases lay between the germline ends. CDR3 sequence reads: CAISEVGQGRPPLHF. Here the CDR3 DNA reads TGTGCCATCAGTGAAGTTGGTCAGGGAAGACCACCCCTCCACTTT.

V is TRBV20-1 and J is TRBJ2-7; D remains unclear. The CDR3 runs to 15 residues. Trimming removed 4 bases from V and 2 bases from J, with 18 bases in between. Germline CDR1 reads DFQATT; CDR2 reads SNEGSKA (reference sequence). CDR3 in DNA: TGCAGTGCTATTTCGCTTTATGGACCAGCCTACGAGCAGTACTTC. Translated, it gives CSAISLYGPAYEQYF.

This clonotype was picked up a small number of times. The chain employs TRBV6-4 and TRBJ2-2; possible D gene TRBD1, 6 bases. The CDR3 length is 15 residues. Looked up from germline, CDR1 is MRHNA and CDR2 is SNTAGT. The V gene lost 2 bases and the J gene lost 1 base, with 8 bases spanning the gap. The CDR3, as DNA: TGTGCCAGCAGTGACCCGACAGGGAACACCGGGGAGCTGTTTTTT. This gives the protein CASSDPTGNTGELFF.

This chain joins TRBV20-1 and TRBJ2-3, with 7 nucleotides matching TRBD1. CDR1 and CDR2 (germline): DFQATT, SNEGSKA (reference sequence). The CDR3 has 15 amino acids. The trim removed 3 bases at V and 11 bases at J, leaving 17 bases unmatched. The CDR3 DNA is TGCAGTGCTAGCTTTTCGGGGACAGACTACAATGAGCAGTATTTT. It codes for CSASFSGTDYNEQYF.

The gene calls are TRBV9 and TRBJ2-3, with 7 nucleotides matching TRBD2. The CDR3 has 16 residues. V lost 0 bases and J lost 5; bases outside the gene matches: 9. CDR1 is SGDLS and CDR2 is YYNGEE in the germline V gene. The CDR3 here is CASSVGVVGGGDTQYF. The DNA for the CDR3 is TGTGCCAGCAGCGTAGGCGTCGTTGGGGGGGGAGATACGCAGTATTTT.

This chain links TRBV20-1 with TRBJ2-1; no definite D call. Germline V gene data show CDR1 as DFQATT and CDR2 as SNEGSKA (reference sequence). V was pared by 2 bases and J by 5 bases, with 13 bases between. This CDR3 has 14 amino acids. The CDR3 reads CSARSGVANNEQFF. CDR3 in DNA: TGCAGTGCTAGATCGGGTGTGGCTAACAATGAGCAGTTCTTC.

As to this clonotype: Without the conserved terminal phenylalanine or tryptophan, this CDR3 likely stems from a read error. The V and J genes are TRBV7-2 and TRBJ2-7; perhaps D is TRBD1 or TRBD2 (5 bases each). The CDR3 runs 15 residues. V was cut by 4 bases and J by 1 base, with 14 bases left in between. Germline CDR1 is SGHTA and CDR2 is FQGNSA. The CDR3 nucleotides are TGTGCCAGCAGCTCCCCACCGAGGGGTTCCTACGAGCAGTACTCC. It specifies CASSSPPRGSYEQYS.

The table lists this clonotype with a few counts. The chain combines TRBV7-9 with TRBJ2-5; 7 bases are a match to TRBD2. The CDR3 is 15 residues long. Germline CDR1 and CDR2: SEHNR and FQNEAQ (reference sequence). The V gene end was trimmed by 4 bases and the J gene end by 5 bases; junction bases not matched to a gene: 10. CDR3 in amino acids: CASSSEREEWETQYF. CDR3 sequence (DNA): TGTGCCAGCAGCTCAGAACGGGAGGAATGGGAGACCCAGTACTTC.

The chain couples TRBV19 to TRBJ2-1; unclear D gene. Germline assignment: CDR1 LNHDA and CDR2 SQIVND (reference sequence). The length of the CDR3 is 16 residues. The ends were cut back, 1 base at V and 5 bases at J, with 15 bases in the middle. DNA for the CDR3: TGTGCCAGTAGTATAGGAAGAGTGAGACCGCACAATGAGCAGTTCTTC. This sequence encodes CASSIGRVRPHNEQFF.

This chain links TRBV12-3 or TRBV12-4 with TRBJ2-3; weak D call: TRBD1 (5 bases). The CDR3 is 10 residues long. The V and J ends lost 9 bases and 9 bases respectively, with 10 bases between them. The CDR3 DNA follows: TGTGCCAGATCTGCAGGGACGCAGTATTTT. As protein: CARSAGTQYF.

The rearrangement joins TRBV6-4 to TRBJ2-7; no clear D. CDR1 and CDR2 (germline): MRHNA, SNTAGT. The CDR3 sequence is 13 residues long. V gave up 5 bases and J gave up 2 bases, with 10 bases separating them. The CDR3 sequence is CASSYLVTYEQYF. In nucleotides, the CDR3 is TGTGCCAGCAGTTACCTAGTAACCTACGAGCAGTACTTC.

This clonotype was detected once. The rearrangement links TRBV29-1 to TRBJ2-3; unclear D gene. This CDR3 has 13 amino acids. Germline CDR1 is SQVTM and CDR2 is ANQGSEA. Trimming pared 6 bases from V and 4 bases from J, leaving 14 bases between. CDR3 bases: TGCAGCGTCAGCACCCCTAGAGCAGATACGCAGTATTTT. Translated, it gives CSVSTPRADTQYF.

The rearrangement uses TRBV14 and TRBJ2-7; D is undetermined. Germline V CDR1 and CDR2: SGHDN, FVKESK. This CDR3 spans 15 amino acids. V was cut by 1 base and J by 0 bases, with 10 bases left in between. CDR3 DNA: TGTGCCAGCAGCCAAGCTCTGGGTTTCTCCTACGAGCAGTACTTC. Translating it yields CASSQALGFSYEQYF.

For the CDR3, the DNA is TGTGCCACCAGCAGAGAAGGGTTTAATGAAAAACTGTTTTTT. Translating gives CATSREGFNEKLFF. The chain carries TRBV15 and TRBJ1-4; no reliable D call. Germline assignment: CDR1 LNHNV and CDR2 YYDKDF (reference sequence). This CDR3 contains 14 residues. V was pared by 0 bases and J by 4 bases, with 6 bases between.